This T cell receptor beta chain emerged from a study of OX40 agonist ivuxolimab in advanced cancers. V gave up 4 bases and J gave up 7 bases, with 6 bases separating them. Germline CDR1 and CDR2: SGHRS and YFSETQ. The CDR3 covers 11 residues. The method was immunoSEQ multiplex PCR; TCRdb's version includes in-frame clones alone and lacks a portion of them. The sample contains 82,000 or so clones, 80% to 95% of which appear only once. Here the sequenced sample was CD4+ or CD8+ T cells sorted from blood, taken in a trial of the OX40 agonist ivuxolimab. The TCR was taken from an adult with an advanced solid tumor such as melanoma, head and neck, liver or kidney cancer. The chain links TRBV5-1 to TRBJ2-1; D call uncertain. CDR3 DNA: TGCGCCAGCAGCCAAAATAATGAGCAGTTCTTC. It codes for CASSQNNEQFF.